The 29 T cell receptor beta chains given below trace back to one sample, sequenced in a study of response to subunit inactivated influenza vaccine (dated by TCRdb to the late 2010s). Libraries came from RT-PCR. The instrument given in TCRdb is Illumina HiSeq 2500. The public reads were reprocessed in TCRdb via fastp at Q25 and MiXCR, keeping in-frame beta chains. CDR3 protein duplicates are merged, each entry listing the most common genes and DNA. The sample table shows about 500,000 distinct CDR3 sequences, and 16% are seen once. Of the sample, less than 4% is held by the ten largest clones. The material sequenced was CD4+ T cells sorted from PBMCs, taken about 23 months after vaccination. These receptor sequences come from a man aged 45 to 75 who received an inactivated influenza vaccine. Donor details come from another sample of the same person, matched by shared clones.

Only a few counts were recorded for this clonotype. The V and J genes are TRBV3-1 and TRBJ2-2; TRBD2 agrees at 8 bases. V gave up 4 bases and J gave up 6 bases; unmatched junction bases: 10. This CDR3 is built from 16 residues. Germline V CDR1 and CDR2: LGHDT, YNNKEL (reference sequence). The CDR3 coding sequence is TGTGCCAGCAGCCCCGGGGTGGGACTAGTATCCGGGGAGCTGTTTTTT. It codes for CASSPGVGLVSGELFF.

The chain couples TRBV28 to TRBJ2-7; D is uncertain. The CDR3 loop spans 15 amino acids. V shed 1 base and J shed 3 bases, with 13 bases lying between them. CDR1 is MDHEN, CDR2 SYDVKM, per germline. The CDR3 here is CASSLSSATGYEQYF. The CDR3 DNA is TGTGCCAGCAGTTTATCCTCAGCGACGGGCTACGAGCAGTACTTC.

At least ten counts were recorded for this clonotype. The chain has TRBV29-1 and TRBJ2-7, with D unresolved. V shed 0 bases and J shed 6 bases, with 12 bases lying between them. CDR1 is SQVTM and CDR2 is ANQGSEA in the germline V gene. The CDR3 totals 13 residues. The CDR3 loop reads CSVEETLSGEQYF. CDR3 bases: TGCAGCGTTGAAGAGACACTTTCGGGCGAGCAGTACTTC.

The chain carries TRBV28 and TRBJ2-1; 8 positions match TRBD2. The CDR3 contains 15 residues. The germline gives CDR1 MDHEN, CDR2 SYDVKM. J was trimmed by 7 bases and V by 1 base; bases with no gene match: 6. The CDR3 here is CASSLLSGRGNEQFF. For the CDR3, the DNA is TGTGCCAGCAGTTTATTAAGCGGGAGAGGGAATGAGCAGTTCTTC.

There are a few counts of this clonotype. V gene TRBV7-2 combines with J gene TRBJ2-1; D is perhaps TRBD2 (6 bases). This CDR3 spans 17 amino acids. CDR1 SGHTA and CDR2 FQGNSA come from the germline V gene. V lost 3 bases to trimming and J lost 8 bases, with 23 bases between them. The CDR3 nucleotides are TGTGCCAGCAGCTTCGCCGCTGCCCGACTAGGCGGGCATGAGCAGTTCTTC. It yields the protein CASSFAAARLGGHEQFF.

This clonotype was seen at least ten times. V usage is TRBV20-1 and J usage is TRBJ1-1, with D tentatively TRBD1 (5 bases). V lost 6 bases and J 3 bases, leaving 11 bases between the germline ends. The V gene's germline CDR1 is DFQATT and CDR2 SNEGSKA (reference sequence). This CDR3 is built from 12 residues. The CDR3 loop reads CSARAGYTEAFF. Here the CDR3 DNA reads TGCAGTGCCAGGGCAGGGTACACTGAAGCTTTCTTT.

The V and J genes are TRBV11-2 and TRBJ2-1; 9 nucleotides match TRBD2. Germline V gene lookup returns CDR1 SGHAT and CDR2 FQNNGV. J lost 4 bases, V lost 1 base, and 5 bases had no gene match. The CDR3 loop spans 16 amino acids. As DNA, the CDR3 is TGTGCCAGCAGCTTAGGGGTAGCGGGAGCTTACAATGAGCAGTTCTTC. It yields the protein CASSLGVAGAYNEQFF.

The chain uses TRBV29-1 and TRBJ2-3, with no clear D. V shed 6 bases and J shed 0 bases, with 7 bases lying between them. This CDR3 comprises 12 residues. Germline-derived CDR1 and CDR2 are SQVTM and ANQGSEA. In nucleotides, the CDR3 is TGCAGCGTGACACAGAGCACAGATACGCAGTATTTT. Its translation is CSVTQSTDTQYF.

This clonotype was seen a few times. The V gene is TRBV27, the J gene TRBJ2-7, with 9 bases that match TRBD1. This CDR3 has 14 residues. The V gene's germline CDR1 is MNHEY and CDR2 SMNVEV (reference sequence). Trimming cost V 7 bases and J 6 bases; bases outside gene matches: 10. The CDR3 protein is CASKYLTGGGEQYF. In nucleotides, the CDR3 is TGTGCCAGCAAGTATCTGACAGGGGGGGGCGAGCAGTACTTC.

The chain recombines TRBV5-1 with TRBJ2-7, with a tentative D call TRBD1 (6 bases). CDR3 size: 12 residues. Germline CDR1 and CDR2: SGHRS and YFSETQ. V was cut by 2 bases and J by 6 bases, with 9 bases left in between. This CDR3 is CASSFRGSEQYF. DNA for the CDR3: TGCGCCAGCAGCTTCAGGGGCAGCGAGCAGTACTTC.

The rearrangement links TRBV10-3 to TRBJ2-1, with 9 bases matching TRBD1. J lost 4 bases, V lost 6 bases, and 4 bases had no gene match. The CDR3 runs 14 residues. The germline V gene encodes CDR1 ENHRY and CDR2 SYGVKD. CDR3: CAISAGTGYNEQFF. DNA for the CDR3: TGTGCCATCAGCGCCGGGACAGGGTACAATGAGCAGTTCTTC.

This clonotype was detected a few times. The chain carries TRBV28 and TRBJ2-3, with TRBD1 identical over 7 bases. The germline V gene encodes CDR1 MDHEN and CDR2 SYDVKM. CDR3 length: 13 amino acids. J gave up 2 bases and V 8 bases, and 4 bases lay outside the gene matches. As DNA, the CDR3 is TGTGCCAGCCGGGACAGCCTCACAGATACGCAGTATTTT. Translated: CASRDSLTDTQYF.

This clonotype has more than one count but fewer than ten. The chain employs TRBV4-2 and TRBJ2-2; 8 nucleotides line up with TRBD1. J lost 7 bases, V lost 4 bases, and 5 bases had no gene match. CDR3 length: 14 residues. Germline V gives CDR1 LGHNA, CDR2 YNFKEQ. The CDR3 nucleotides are TGTGCCAGCAGCCCCTGGACAGGGCACGGGGAGCTGTTTTTT. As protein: CASSPWTGHGELFF.

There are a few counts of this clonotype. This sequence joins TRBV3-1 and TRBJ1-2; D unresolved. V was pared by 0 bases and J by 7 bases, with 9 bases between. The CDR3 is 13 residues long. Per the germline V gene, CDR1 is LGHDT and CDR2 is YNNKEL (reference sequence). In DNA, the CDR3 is TGTGCCAGCAGCCAAGATAGAAAGGCTGGCTACACCTTC. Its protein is CASSQDRKAGYTF.

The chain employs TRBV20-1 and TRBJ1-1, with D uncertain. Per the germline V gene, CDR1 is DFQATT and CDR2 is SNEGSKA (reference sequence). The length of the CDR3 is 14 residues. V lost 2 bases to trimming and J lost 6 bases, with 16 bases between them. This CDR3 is CSARYNLSTAEAFF. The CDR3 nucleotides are TGCAGTGCTAGATACAATTTGAGTACCGCTGAAGCTTTCTTT.

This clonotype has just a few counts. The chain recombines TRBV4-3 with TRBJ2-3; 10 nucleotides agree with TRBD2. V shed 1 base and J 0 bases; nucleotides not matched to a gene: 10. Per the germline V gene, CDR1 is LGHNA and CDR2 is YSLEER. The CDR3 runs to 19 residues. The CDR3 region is CASSQVVLAGARSTDTQYF. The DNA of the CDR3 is TGCGCCAGCAGCCAAGTTGTCCTAGCGGGAGCCCGAAGCACAGATACGCAGTATTTT.

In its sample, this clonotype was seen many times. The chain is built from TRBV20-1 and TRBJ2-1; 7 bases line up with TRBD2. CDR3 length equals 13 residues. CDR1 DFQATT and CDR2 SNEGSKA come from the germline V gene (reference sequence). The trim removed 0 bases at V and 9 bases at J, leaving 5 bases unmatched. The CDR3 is CSARDRGEAEQFF. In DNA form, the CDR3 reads TGCAGTGCTAGAGATCGGGGGGAAGCTGAGCAGTTCTTC.

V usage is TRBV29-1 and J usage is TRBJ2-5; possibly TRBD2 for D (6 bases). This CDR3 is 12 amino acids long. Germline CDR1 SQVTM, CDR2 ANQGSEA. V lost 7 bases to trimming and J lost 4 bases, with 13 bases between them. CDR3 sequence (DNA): TGCAGCGCTGGACTATGGGGAGAGACCCAGTACTTC. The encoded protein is CSAGLWGETQYF. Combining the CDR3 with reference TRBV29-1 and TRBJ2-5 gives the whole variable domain SAVISQKPSRDICQRGTSLTIQCQVDSQVTMMFWYRQQPGQSLTLIATANQGSEATYESGFVIDKFPISRPNLTFSTLTVSNMSPEDSSIYLCSAGLWGETQYFGPGTRLLVL.

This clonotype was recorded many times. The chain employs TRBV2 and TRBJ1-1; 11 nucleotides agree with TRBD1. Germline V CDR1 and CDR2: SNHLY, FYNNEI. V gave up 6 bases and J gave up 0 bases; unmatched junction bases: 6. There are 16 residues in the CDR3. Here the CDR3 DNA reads TGTGCCAGCAGAAGGGACAGGGGGATTATGAACACTGAAGCTTTCTTT. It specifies CASRRDRGIMNTEAFF.

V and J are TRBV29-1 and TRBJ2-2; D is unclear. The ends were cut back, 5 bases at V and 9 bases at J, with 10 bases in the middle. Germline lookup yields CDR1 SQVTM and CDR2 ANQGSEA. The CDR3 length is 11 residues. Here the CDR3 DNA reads TGCAGCGTTACGGACGCCAGGGAGCTGTTTTTT. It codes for CSVTDARELFF.

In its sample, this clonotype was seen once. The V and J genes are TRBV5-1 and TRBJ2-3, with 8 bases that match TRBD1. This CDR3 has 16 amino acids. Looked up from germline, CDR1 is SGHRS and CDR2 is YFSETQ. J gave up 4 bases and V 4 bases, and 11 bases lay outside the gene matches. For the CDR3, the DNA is TGCGCCAGCAGCCCGCCCGTAGGGACAGGCTCAGATACGCAGTATTTT. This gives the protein CASSPPVGTGSDTQYF.

This CDR3 reads CSAIDRVSYNEQFF. The CDR3 DNA follows: TGCAGTGCTATCGACAGGGTCTCCTACAATGAGCAGTTCTTC. This chain uses TRBV20-1 with TRBJ2-1; 7 bases map to TRBD1. V was pared by 4 bases and J by 0 bases, with 3 bases of the junction left unmatched. This CDR3 spans 14 amino acids. CDR1 and CDR2 (germline): DFQATT, SNEGSKA (reference sequence).

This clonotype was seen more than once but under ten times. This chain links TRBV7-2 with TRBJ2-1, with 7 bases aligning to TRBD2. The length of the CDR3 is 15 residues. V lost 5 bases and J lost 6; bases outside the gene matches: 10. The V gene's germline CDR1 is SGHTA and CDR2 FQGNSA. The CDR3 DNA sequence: TGTGCCAGCAGCCAGGTGCCTAGCGGAGTCAATGAGCAGTTCTTC. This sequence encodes CASSQVPSGVNEQFF.

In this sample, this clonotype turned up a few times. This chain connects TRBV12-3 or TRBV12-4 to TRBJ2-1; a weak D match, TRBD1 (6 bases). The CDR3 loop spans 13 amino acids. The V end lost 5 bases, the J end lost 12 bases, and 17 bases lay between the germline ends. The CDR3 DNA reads TGTGCCAGCAGTCCCCAAGGACAGTTCGGGCAGTTCTTC. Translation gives CASSPQGQFGQFF.

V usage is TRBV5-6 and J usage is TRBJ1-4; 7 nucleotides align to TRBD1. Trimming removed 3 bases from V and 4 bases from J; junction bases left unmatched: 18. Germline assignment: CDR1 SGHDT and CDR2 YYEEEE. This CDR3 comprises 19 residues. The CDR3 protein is CASSSTQGEDFVHNEKLFF. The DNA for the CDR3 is TGTGCCAGCAGCTCTACCCAGGGGGAAGATTTCGTTCATAATGAAAAACTGTTTTTT.

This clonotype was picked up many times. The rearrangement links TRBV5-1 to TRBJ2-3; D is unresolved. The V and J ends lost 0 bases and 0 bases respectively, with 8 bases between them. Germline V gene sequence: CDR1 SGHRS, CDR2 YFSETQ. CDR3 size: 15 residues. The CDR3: CASSLDSPSTDTQYF. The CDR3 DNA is TGCGCCAGCAGCTTGGACAGCCCTAGCACAGATACGCAGTATTTT.

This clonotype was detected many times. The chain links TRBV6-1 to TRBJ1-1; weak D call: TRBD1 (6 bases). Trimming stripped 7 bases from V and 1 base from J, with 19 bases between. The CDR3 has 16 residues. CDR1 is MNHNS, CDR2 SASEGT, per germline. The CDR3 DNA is TGTGCCAGCAACCAACCGGGGGGCACTTGGAACACTGAAGCTTTCTTT. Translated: CASNQPGGTWNTEAFF.

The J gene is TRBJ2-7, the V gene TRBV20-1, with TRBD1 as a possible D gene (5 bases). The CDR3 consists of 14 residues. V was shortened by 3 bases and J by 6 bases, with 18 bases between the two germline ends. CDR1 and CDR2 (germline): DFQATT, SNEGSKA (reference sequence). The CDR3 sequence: CSARRWQGLSEQYF. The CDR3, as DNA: TGCAGTGCTAGGAGGTGGCAGGGTTTATCCGAGCAGTACTTC.

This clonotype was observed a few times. This chain's CDR3 is CSATRTGVSYEQYF. The CDR3 DNA is TGCAGTGCAACCCGGACAGGGGTATCCTACGAGCAGTACTTC. This sequence joins TRBV20-1 and TRBJ2-7; the match to TRBD1 covers 9 bases. J gave up 1 base and V 6 bases, and 7 bases lay outside the gene matches. This CDR3 is 14 amino acids long. Germline CDR1 is DFQATT and CDR2 is SNEGSKA (reference sequence).